Listed here are 26 T cell receptor beta chains from one sample, sequenced in a study of memory CD4+ T cells and cytomegalovirus serostatus. Data came from immunoSEQ multiplex PCR; TCRdb stores just in-frame clones and leaves some out. The sample has approximately 88,000 clones, about four fifths seen once. The sort gate was single viable CD3+CD4+CD8-CD45RO+ cells for memory CD4+ T cells. The material sequenced was memory CD4+ T cells from blood. These receptors were collected from an adult in good health and CMV-seropositive.

V usage is TRBV2 and J usage is TRBJ2-5; D remains unclear. Per the germline V gene, CDR1 is SNHLY and CDR2 is FYNNEI. The ends were cut back, 5 bases at V and 4 bases at J, with 2 bases in the middle. The CDR3 contains 10 residues. This chain's CDR3 is CASSLETQYF. DNA of the CDR3: TGTGCCAGCAGTTTAGAGACCCAGTACTTC.

This chain joins TRBV5-1 and TRBJ1-5; a weak D match, TRBD1 (6 bases). CDR3 size: 13 residues. The germline V and J ends were trimmed by 3 bases and 4 bases, with 8 bases remaining between them. The germline CDR1 and CDR2 sequences are SGHRS and YFSETQ. The DNA for the CDR3 is TGCGCCAGCAGCTCAGACAGGAATCAGCCCCAGCATTTT. It translates to CASSSDRNQPQHF. The complete variable domain, with remaining parts taken from reference TRBV5-1 and TRBJ1-5, reads KAGVTQTPRYLIKTRGQQVTLSCSPISGHRSVSWYQQTPGQGLQFLFEYFSETQRNKGNFPGRFSGRQFSNSRSEMNVSTLELGDSALYLCASSSDRNQPQHFGDGTRLSIL.

This rearrangement joins TRBV7-8 to TRBJ2-3, with D unclear. Germline CDR1 reads SGHVS; CDR2 reads FQNEAQ. The V gene lost 2 bases and the J gene lost 6 bases, with 12 bases spanning the gap. The length of the CDR3 is 14 residues. The CDR3: CASSLSEIADTQYF. DNA of the CDR3: TGTGCCAGCAGCTTATCCGAGATAGCCGATACGCAGTATTTT. Together with reference TRBV7-8 and TRBJ2-3, the CDR3 gives the full variable domain: GAGVSQSPRYKVAKRGQDVALRCDPISGHVSLFWYQQALGQGPEFLTYFQNEAQLDKSGLPSDRFFAERPEGSVSTLKIQRTQQEDSAVYLCASSLSEIADTQYFGPGTRLTVL.

V is TRBV5-8 and J is TRBJ1-5; D remains ambiguous. The V gene lost 6 bases and the J gene lost 0 bases, with 16 bases spanning the gap. Germline loops: CDR1 SGHTS, CDR2 YDEGEE. The length of the CDR3 is 16 residues. In DNA, the CDR3 is TGTGCCAGCACTCCCCGGTCCTATTATAGCAATCAGCCCCAGCATTTT. Encoded protein: CASTPRSYYSNQPQHF.

This chain connects TRBV18 to TRBJ2-3, with TRBD2 matching over 8 bases. The CDR3 runs 17 residues. Germline V gives CDR1 KGHSH, CDR2 LQKENI. V dropped 2 bases and J dropped 3; count of bases not matched to a gene: 10. In nucleotides, the CDR3 is TGTGCCAGCTCACCAGAGAGCGGGAGTCAGGGGACAGATACGCAGTATTTT. This gives the protein CASSPESGSQGTDTQYF.

This rearrangement joins TRBV11-3 to TRBJ2-1; D is ambiguous. V was trimmed by 0 bases and J by 0 bases, leaving 6 bases between them. The germline gives CDR1 SGHNT, CDR2 YENEEA. The CDR3 is 15 amino acids. CDR3 region: CASSLEASSYNEQFF. CDR3 DNA sequence: TGTGCCAGCAGCTTAGAAGCCAGCTCCTACAATGAGCAGTTCTTC.

J is TRBJ2-2 and V is TRBV28; D is undetermined. V lost 6 bases and J 5 bases, leaving 10 bases between the germline ends. Per germline, CDR1 MDHEN and CDR2 SYDVKM. The CDR3 has 13 residues. The CDR3 spells CASRRFGTGELFF. CDR3 nucleotides: TGTGCCAGCAGGAGATTTGGAACCGGGGAGCTGTTTTTT.

The rearrangement links TRBV18 to TRBJ2-5, with no clear D. The V end lost 3 bases, the J end lost 5 bases, and 10 bases lay between the germline ends. CDR3 length: 13 residues. CDR1 and CDR2 (germline): KGHSH, LQKENI. The CDR3 is CASSPQDGETQYF. The CDR3 DNA follows: TGTGCCAGCTCACCTCAAGATGGGGAGACCCAGTACTTC.

The CDR3 DNA reads as TGTGCCATCAGACAGGGTATGAACACTGAAGCTTTCTTT. Its translation is CAIRQGMNTEAFF. This chain connects TRBV10-3 to TRBJ1-1; TRBD1 might be the D (6 bases). Trimming stripped 6 bases from V and 0 bases from J, with 8 bases between. The CDR3 has 13 amino acids. Germline V gene lookup returns CDR1 ENHRY and CDR2 SYGVKD.

The J gene is TRBJ1-1, the V gene TRBV14, with D hard to call. The CDR3 is made up of 14 amino acids. The germline CDR1 and CDR2 sequences are SGHDN and FVKESK. V was trimmed by 2 bases and J by 1 base, leaving 8 bases between them. The CDR3 spells CASSQRTANTEAFF. The CDR3 DNA is TGTGCCAGCAGCCAAAGGACGGCGAACACTGAAGCTTTCTTT. Looking up the rest from reference TRBV14 and TRBJ1-1 gives the full variable domain: EAGVTQFPSHSVIEKGQTVTLRCDPISGHDNLYWYRRVMGKEIKFLLHFVKESKQDESGMPNNRFLAERTGGTYSTLKVQPAELEDSGVYFCASSQRTANTEAFFGQGTRLTVV.

J is TRBJ1-2 and V is TRBV19; D may be TRBD1 (6 bases). This CDR3 spans 14 amino acids. V was shortened by 6 bases and J by 5 bases, with 16 bases between the two germline ends. Germline lookup yields CDR1 LNHDA and CDR2 SQIVND (reference sequence). CDR3 bases: TGTGCCAGTAGCCTTGGACAGTGGACATATGGCTACACCTTC. Translation gives CASSLGQWTYGYTF.

The genes are TRBV18 and TRBJ2-5; TRBD1 is a possible D gene (7 bases). The better agreement between TRBJ2-7 and the DNA end casts doubt on the J call. The CDR3 is 15 residues long. The germline V gene has CDR1 KGHSH and CDR2 LQKENI. CDR3 bases: TGTGCCAGCTCTGCGGGGACAGATTTCTCCTACGAGCAGTACTTC. Its translation: CASSAGTDFSYEQYF.

V is TRBV15 and J is TRBJ2-5; no reliable D call. Deletions cut 3 bases from V and 0 bases from J, with 8 bases between. The CDR3 runs 14 residues. Germline-derived CDR1 and CDR2 are LNHNV and YYDKDF (reference sequence). CDR3 in amino acids: CATSRGKDQETQYF. DNA for the CDR3: TGTGCCACCAGCAGGGGGAAGGACCAAGAGACCCAGTACTTC.

The V call is TRBV10-1, the J call TRBJ2-1; unclear D gene. Germline lookup yields CDR1 WNHNN and CDR2 SYGVQD (reference sequence). This CDR3 has 13 residues. The germline V and J ends were trimmed by 2 bases and 8 bases, with 10 bases remaining between them. In DNA, the CDR3 is TGCGCCAGCAGTGAGGGCTACAACCATGAGCAGTTCTTC. It yields the protein CASSEGYNHEQFF.

The chain is built from TRBV7-8 and TRBJ2-1; TRBD1 is a possible D gene (5 bases). The length of the CDR3 is 14 residues. The germline V gene encodes CDR1 SGHVS and CDR2 FQNEAQ. The V and J ends lost 2 bases and 3 bases respectively, with 8 bases between them. The CDR3 here is CASSLRGHYNEQFF. The CDR3 bases are TGTGCCAGCAGCTTAAGGGGCCACTACAATGAGCAGTTCTTC.

There are many counts of this clone. The chain employs TRBV5-4 and TRBJ1-2, with 7 bases lining up with TRBD1. CDR1 is SGHNT and CDR2 is YYREEE in the germline V gene (reference sequence). This CDR3 has 14 amino acids. V gave up 0 bases and J gave up 2 bases; unmatched junction bases: 1. The CDR3, as DNA: TGTGCCAGCAGCTTGGAGGACAGGAACTATGGCTACACCTTC. Protein: CASSLEDRNYGYTF.

This chain's CDR3 is CASSWGASLRTYEQYF. The CDR3 DNA reads as TGTGCCAGCAGCTGGGGCGCATCCCTTCGGACCTACGAGCAGTACTTC. The rearrangement links TRBV5-6 to TRBJ2-7, with a tentative D call TRBD1 (5 bases). The CDR3 covers 16 residues. Germline-derived CDR1 and CDR2 are SGHDT and YYEEEE. Trimming removed 3 bases at V and 2 bases at J, with 18 bases between.

The chain links TRBV27 to TRBJ2-1, with TRBD2 matching 9 bases. This CDR3 spans 17 amino acids. The V segment lost 3 bases and the J segment 7 bases; nucleotides outside the gene matches: 13. Looked up from germline, CDR1 is MNHEY and CDR2 is SMNVEV (reference sequence). The DNA of the CDR3 is TGTGCCAGCAGTTTGTACAATAGCGGGAGTCTTTTGAATGAGCAGTTCTTC. Translating it yields CASSLYNSGSLLNEQFF.

By sample fraction, this clone is medium-sized (0.01 to 0.1%). The chain links TRBV6-1 to TRBJ2-2; D call uncertain. This CDR3 has 13 residues. From germline, CDR1 is MNHNS and CDR2 SASEGT. V gave up 5 bases and J gave up 6 bases, with 10 bases separating them. The CDR3 protein is CASSFHSAGELFF. The CDR3 DNA is TGTGCCAGCAGTTTCCATTCGGCCGGGGAGCTGTTTTTT.

The chain uses TRBV7-2 and TRBJ2-7, with D uncertain. CDR3 length: 14 amino acids. Germline values: CDR1 SGHTA, CDR2 FQGNSA. Trimming removed 3 bases at V and 1 base at J, with 10 bases between. DNA of the CDR3: TGTGCCAGCAGCTTCGGACGTGTGTCCTACGAGCAGTACTTC. Protein: CASSFGRVSYEQYF.

The chain carries TRBV4-3 and TRBJ2-7; TRBD2 agrees at 14 bases. The CDR3 is made up of 17 amino acids. Germline V gene sequence: CDR1 LGHNA, CDR2 YSLEER. Trimming took 1 base from V and 2 from J; bases not matched to a gene: 4. CDR3 sequence: CASSQAVGLAGAYEQYF. DNA for the CDR3: TGCGCCAGCAGCCAAGCGGTGGGACTAGCGGGGGCCTACGAGCAGTACTTC.

The CDR3 spells CASSQGIRTSGSNEQFF. CDR3 bases: TGTGCCAGCAGCCAAGGGATTCGGACTAGCGGGAGCAATGAGCAGTTCTTC. This sequence joins TRBV4-2 and TRBJ2-1, with 13 bases matching TRBD2. This CDR3 is built from 17 residues. The germline V gene has CDR1 LGHNA and CDR2 YNFKEQ. The V gene end was trimmed by 1 base and the J gene end by 6 bases; junction bases not matched to a gene: 6.

The CDR3 nucleotides read TGTGCCAGCAGCCTCCGGACACGTGAAAAACTGTTTTTT. Amino acid sequence: CASSLRTREKLFF. The rearrangement links TRBV7-2 to TRBJ1-4; maybe TRBD1 (5 bases). The germline gives CDR1 SGHTA, CDR2 FQGNSA. This CDR3 is built from 13 residues. With 5 bases removed from V and 7 bases from J, the gap between germline ends came to 11 bases.

The rearrangement joins TRBV5-4 to TRBJ2-3; tentatively, D is TRBD1 (6 bases). The CDR3 consists of 14 residues. Looked up from germline, CDR1 is SGHNT and CDR2 is YYREEE (reference sequence). V was clipped by 2 bases and J by 5 bases, with 12 bases between them. The CDR3 nucleotides are TGTGCCAGCAGCTTAAGTGGCAGGGGAGATACGCAGTATTTT. Translation gives CASSLSGRGDTQYF. The whole variable domain, filled in from reference TRBV5-4 and TRBJ2-3, reads ETGVTQSPTHLIKTRGQQVTLRCSSQSGHNTVSWYQQALGQGPQFIFQYYREEENGRGNFPPRFSGLQFPNYSSELNVNALELDDSALYLCASSLSGRGDTQYFGPGTRLTVL.

The chain employs TRBV5-6 and TRBJ2-1; no clear D gene. The CDR3 is made up of 14 amino acids. Germline CDR1 reads SGHDT; CDR2 reads YYEEEE. Trimming shortened V by 4 bases and J by 0 bases, and 8 bases separated the two germline ends. The CDR3 spells CASSVTASYNEQFF. The CDR3 nucleotides read TGTGCCAGCAGCGTCACAGCCTCCTACAATGAGCAGTTCTTC.

The chain is built from TRBV28 and TRBJ2-1; the D call may be TRBD1 or TRBD2 (5 bases each). The CDR3 consists of 14 residues. Germline V gene lookup returns CDR1 MDHEN and CDR2 SYDVKM. Trimming pared 7 bases from V and 4 bases from J, leaving 14 bases between. CDR3 nucleotide sequence: TGTGCCAGCATCCCGACGGGACCATACAATGAGCAGTTCTTC. Encoded protein: CASIPTGPYNEQFF.